The 15 T cell receptor beta chains below come from one sample, sequenced in a study of cytomegalovirus exposure and HLA in healthy donors. A multiplex PCR was run with 60 Vbeta primers and 13 Jbeta primers. Assay: immunoSEQ multiplex PCR; the TCRdb copy retains only in-frame clones and omits some. This repertoire includes some 56,000 clones. The sequenced sample consisted of PBMCs. Receptors originate from a woman aged 25 to 39 in good health and CMV-seropositive.

The chain has TRBV5-6 and TRBJ1-6; 7 positions match TRBD1. The germline gives CDR1 SGHDT, CDR2 YYEEEE. With 0 bases clipped from V and 9 bases from J, the junction kept 6 bases outside the gene matches. This CDR3 has 15 residues. The CDR3, as DNA: TGTGCCAGCAGCTTGGGACAGGGAGCGGGTTCACCCCTCCACTTT. Residues: CASSLGQGAGSPLHF.

The chain uses TRBV19 and TRBJ1-1; a weak D match, TRBD1 (5 bases). The CDR3 covers 15 residues. The germline gives CDR1 LNHDA, CDR2 SQIVND (reference sequence). Between the trimmed V and J ends, which lost 3 bases and 1 base, there was a span of 12 bases. CDR3 nucleotide sequence: TGTGCCAGTAGTATTACCCAGGGCAGGAACACTGAAGCTTTCTTT. Its translation is CASSITQGRNTEAFF.

This rearrangement joins TRBV6-5 to TRBJ1-1, with 8 bases identical to TRBD1. Trimming at V came to 5 bases and at J to 2 bases, leaving 7 bases not matched to a gene. The CDR3 covers 15 residues. CDR1 is MNHEY and CDR2 is SVGAGI in the germline V gene. CDR3: CASSPGGQDNTEAFF. The DNA for the CDR3 is TGTGCCAGCAGTCCAGGGGGACAGGATAACACTGAAGCTTTCTTT.

The rearrangement uses TRBV6-1 and TRBJ1-2; 7 bases are shared with TRBD1. V shed 9 bases and J 2 bases; nucleotides not matched to a gene: 9. The CDR3 length is 14 residues. Germline CDR1 is MNHNS and CDR2 is SASEGT. CDR3 coding DNA: TGTGCCAGTTTCGACAGGGTTAGAAACTATGGCTACACCTTC. This codes for CASFDRVRNYGYTF.

The CDR3 protein is CASSPLGARTGELFF. The CDR3, as DNA: TGTGCCAGCAGCCCATTGGGGGCGCGCACCGGGGAGCTGTTTTTT. The V and J genes are TRBV5-4 and TRBJ2-2; possible D gene TRBD1, 6 bases. V lost 4 bases to trimming and J lost 4 bases, with 14 bases between them. Germline V lookup: CDR1 SGHNT, CDR2 YYREEE (reference sequence). The CDR3 totals 15 residues. Full variable domain (outside the CDR3, taken from reference TRBV5-4 and TRBJ2-2): ETGVTQSPTHLIKTRGQQVTLRCSSQSGHNTVSWYQQALGQGPQFIFQYYREEENGRGNFPPRFSGLQFPNYSSELNVNALELDDSALYLCASSPLGARTGELFFGEGSRLTVL.

The gene calls are TRBV18 and TRBJ1-3, with D possibly matching TRBD1 (6 bases). The CDR3 totals 17 residues. Per germline, CDR1 KGHSH and CDR2 LQKENI. V lost 1 base to trimming and J lost 0 bases, with 13 bases between them. CDR3 DNA sequence: TGTGCCAGCTCACCACGGGGGCCGGCCGCCTCTGGAAACACCATATATTTT. Its translation is CASSPRGPAASGNTIYF. The entire variable domain, with the rest obtained from reference TRBV18 and TRBJ1-3, is as follows: NAGVMQNPRHLVRRRGQEARLRCSPMKGHSHVYWYRQLPEEGLKFMVYLQKENIIDESGMPKERFSAEFPKEGPSILRIQQVVRGDSAAYFCASSPRGPAASGNTIYFGEGSWLTVV.

The chain carries TRBV5-1 and TRBJ2-1; 12 nucleotides align to TRBD2. Trimming removed 1 base from V and 4 bases from J; junction bases left unmatched: 3. The CDR3 extends over 16 amino acids. CDR1 and CDR2 (germline): SGHRS, YFSETQ. The CDR3 DNA sequence: TGCGCCAGCAGCTTGAGCGGGACTAGCGGGTACAATGAGCAGTTCTTC. Residues: CASSLSGTSGYNEQFF.

V gene TRBV6-5 combines with J gene TRBJ2-7; D is ambiguous. V was trimmed by 0 bases and J by 2 bases, leaving 14 bases between them. This CDR3 has 16 residues. CDR1 is MNHEY, CDR2 SVGAGI, per germline. The CDR3 region has the DNA TGTGCCAGCAGTTACTCGACCCCCAGGCGAGCCTACGAGCAGTACTTC. Residues: CASSYSTPRRAYEQYF.

The J gene is TRBJ1-5, the V gene TRBV19; unclear D gene. This CDR3 is built from 18 residues. CDR1 is LNHDA, CDR2 SQIVND, per germline (reference sequence). Trimming took off 0 bases at V and 7 bases at J, with 22 bases between the two ends. CDR3 protein: CASSIDPRSDWLRQPQHF. The CDR3 DNA sequence: TGTGCCAGTAGTATAGATCCTAGGTCAGACTGGCTTAGACAGCCCCAGCATTTT.

The genes are TRBV10-3 and TRBJ1-1, with D perhaps matching TRBD1 (6 bases). There are 13 residues in the CDR3. Germline V lookup: CDR1 ENHRY, CDR2 SYGVKD. Trimming stripped 6 bases from V and 0 bases from J, with 8 bases between. CDR3 nucleotide sequence: TGTGCCATCAGCCAGGGGTTGAACACTGAAGCTTTCTTT. Its translation: CAISQGLNTEAFF.

V gene TRBV14 combines with J gene TRBJ1-1; a possible D gene is TRBD1 (5 bases). Trimming shortened V by 4 bases and J by 5 bases, and 11 bases separated the two germline ends. Germline lookup yields CDR1 SGHDN and CDR2 FVKESK. This CDR3 region has 13 residues. The CDR3 protein is CASSLTAGTEAFF. In nucleotides, the CDR3 is TGTGCCAGCAGCCTGACAGCGGGAACTGAAGCTTTCTTT.

The V and J genes are TRBV6-1 and TRBJ1-1; 7 nucleotides match TRBD1. This CDR3 region has 14 residues. The germline V gene has CDR1 MNHNS and CDR2 SASEGT. V lost 6 bases, J lost 3 bases, and 7 bases stayed unmatched. The CDR3 bases are TGTGCCAGCAGCCGGGACAGAGGGGACACTGAAGCTTTCTTT. This sequence encodes CASSRDRGDTEAFF.

The CDR3 loop is CASSQDSGSSYEQYF. The CDR3 bases are TGTGCCAGCAGCCAAGATAGCGGGAGCTCCTACGAGCAGTACTTC. V is TRBV4-2 and J is TRBJ2-7, with 9 bases that match TRBD2. V was pared by 0 bases and J by 0 bases, with 0 bases of the junction left unmatched. CDR1 LGHNA and CDR2 YNFKEQ come from the germline V gene. The CDR3 extends over 15 amino acids.

This sequence joins TRBV7-9 and TRBJ2-6, with D perhaps TRBD1 (5 bases). The germline V gene encodes CDR1 SEHNR and CDR2 FQNEAQ (reference sequence). V lost 5 bases, J lost 4 bases, and 15 bases lay in between. CDR3 size: 16 residues. The CDR3 region has the DNA TGTGCCAGCAGCCCGCCGTCAGGGATAGGGGCCAACGTCCTGACTTTC. It codes for CASSPPSGIGANVLTF.

The V gene is TRBV30, the J gene TRBJ1-2; 7 nucleotides align to TRBD1. Germline trimming cut 3 bases from V and 5 bases from J; bases unmatched to any gene: 9. The CDR3 extends over 14 amino acids. Germline loops: CDR1 GTSNPN, CDR2 SVGIG (reference sequence). The DNA for the CDR3 is TGTGCCTGGAGCGATACAGGGGAAGATTATGGCTACACCTTC. Its translation is CAWSDTGEDYGYTF.